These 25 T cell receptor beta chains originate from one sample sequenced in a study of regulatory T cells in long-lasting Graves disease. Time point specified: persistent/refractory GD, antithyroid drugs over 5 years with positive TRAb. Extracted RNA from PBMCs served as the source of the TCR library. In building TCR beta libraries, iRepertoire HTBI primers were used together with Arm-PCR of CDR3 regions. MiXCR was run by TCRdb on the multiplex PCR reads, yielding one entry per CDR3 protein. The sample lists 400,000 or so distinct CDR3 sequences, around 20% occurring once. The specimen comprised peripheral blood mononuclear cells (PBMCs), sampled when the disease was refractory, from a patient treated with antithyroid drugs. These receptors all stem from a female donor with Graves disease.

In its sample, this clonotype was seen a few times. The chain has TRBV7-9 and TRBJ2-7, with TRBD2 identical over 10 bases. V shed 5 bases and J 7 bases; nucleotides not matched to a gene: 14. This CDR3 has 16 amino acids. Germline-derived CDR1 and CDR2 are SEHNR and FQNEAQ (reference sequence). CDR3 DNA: TGTGCCAGCAGCCAGGGGGGGCTAGCGGGAGCAGGTGAGCAGTACTTC. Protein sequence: CASSQGGLAGAGEQYF.

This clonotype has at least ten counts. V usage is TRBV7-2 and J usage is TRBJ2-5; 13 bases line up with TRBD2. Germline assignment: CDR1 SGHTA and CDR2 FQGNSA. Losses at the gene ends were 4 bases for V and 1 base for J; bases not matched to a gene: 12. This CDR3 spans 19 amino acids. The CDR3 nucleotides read TGTGCCAGCAGCTCCGTCCCGGGACTAGCGGGATTCCTCCAAGAGACCCAGTACTTC. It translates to CASSSVPGLAGFLQETQYF.

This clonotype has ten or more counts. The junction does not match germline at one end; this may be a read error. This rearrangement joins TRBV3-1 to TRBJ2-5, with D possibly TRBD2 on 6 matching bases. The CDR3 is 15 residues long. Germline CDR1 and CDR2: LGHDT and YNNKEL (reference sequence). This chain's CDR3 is CASSQEAGGQEAQYF. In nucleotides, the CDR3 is TGTGCCAGCAGCCAAGAGGCAGGAGGGCAAGAGGCCCAGTACTTC.

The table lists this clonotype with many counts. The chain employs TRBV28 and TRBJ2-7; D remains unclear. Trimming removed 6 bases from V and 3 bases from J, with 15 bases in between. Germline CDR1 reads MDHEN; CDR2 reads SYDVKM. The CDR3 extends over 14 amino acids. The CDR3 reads CASSPPAGDYEQYF. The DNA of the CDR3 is TGTGCCAGCAGCCCCCCGGCAGGCGACTACGAGCAGTACTTC.

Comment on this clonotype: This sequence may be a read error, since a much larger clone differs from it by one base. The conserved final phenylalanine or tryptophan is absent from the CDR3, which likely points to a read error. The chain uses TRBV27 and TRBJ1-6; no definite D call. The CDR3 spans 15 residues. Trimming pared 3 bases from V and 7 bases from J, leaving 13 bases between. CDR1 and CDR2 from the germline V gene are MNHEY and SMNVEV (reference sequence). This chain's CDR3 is CASSFSGGTNSPLHL. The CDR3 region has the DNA TGTGCCAGCAGTTTTTCGGGTGGAACCAATTCACCCCTCCACTTG.

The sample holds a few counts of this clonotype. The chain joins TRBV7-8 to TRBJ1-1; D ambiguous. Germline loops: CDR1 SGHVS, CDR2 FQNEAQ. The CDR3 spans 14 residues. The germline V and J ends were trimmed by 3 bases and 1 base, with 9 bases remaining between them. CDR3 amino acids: CASSFHTKNTEAFF. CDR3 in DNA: TGTGCCAGCAGCTTCCACACCAAGAACACTGAAGCTTTCTTT.

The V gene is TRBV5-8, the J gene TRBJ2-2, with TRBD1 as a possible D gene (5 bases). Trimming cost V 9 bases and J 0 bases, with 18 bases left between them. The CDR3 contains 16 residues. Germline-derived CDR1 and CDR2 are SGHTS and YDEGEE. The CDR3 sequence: CATDDTGDANTGELFF. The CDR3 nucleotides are TGTGCCACCGACGATACAGGAGACGCGAACACCGGGGAGCTGTTTTTT.

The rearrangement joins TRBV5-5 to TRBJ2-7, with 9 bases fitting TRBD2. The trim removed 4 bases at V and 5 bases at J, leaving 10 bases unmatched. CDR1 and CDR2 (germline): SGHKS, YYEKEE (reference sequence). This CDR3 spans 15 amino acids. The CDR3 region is CASSPGTSPTHEQYF. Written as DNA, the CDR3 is TGTGCCAGCAGCCCCGGGACTAGCCCCACCCACGAGCAGTACTTC. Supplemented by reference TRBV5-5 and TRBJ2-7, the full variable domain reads DAGVTQSPTHLIKTRGQQVTLRCSPISGHKSVSWYQQVLGQGPQFIFQYYEKEERGRGNFPDRFSARQFPNYSSELNVNALLLGDSALYLCASSPGTSPTHEQYFGPGTRLTVT.

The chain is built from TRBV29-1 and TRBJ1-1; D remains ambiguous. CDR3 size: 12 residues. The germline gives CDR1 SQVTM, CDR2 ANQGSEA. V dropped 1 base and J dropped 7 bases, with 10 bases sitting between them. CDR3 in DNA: TGCAGCGTTGAAGCCGGGTACGATGAAGCTTTCTTT. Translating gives CSVEAGYDEAFF.

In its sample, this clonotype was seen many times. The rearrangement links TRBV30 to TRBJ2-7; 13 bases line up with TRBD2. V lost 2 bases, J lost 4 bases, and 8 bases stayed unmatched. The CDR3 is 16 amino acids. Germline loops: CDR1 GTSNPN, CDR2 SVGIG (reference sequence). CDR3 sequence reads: CAWSPRGLAGRYEQYF. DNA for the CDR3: TGTGCCTGGAGTCCCCGGGGACTAGCGGGAAGATACGAGCAGTACTTC.

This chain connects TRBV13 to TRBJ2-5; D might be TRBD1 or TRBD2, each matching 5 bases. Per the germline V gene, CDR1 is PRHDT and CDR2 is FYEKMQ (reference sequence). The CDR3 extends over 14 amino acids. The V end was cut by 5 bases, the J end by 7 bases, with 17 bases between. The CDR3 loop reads CASSTLGDAGTQYF. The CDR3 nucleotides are TGTGCCAGCAGCACCCTCGGGGACGCCGGGACCCAGTACTTC. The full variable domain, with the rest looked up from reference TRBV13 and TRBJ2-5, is AAGVIQSPRHLIKEKRETATLKCYPIPRHDTVYWYQQGPGQDPQFLISFYEKMQSDKGSIPDRFSAQQFSDYHSELNMSSLELGDSALYFCASSTLGDAGTQYFGPGTRLLVL.

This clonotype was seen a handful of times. The CDR3 protein is CASSFGGNRNEQYF. The CDR3 DNA reads as TGTGCCAGCAGCTTTGGTGGGAATAGAAACGAGCAGTACTTC. The chain recombines TRBV5-5 with TRBJ2-7; D uncertain. Germline V lookup: CDR1 SGHKS, CDR2 YYEKEE (reference sequence). With 2 bases removed from V and 5 bases from J, the gap between germline ends came to 14 bases. CDR3 size: 14 residues. The full variable domain, in which reference TRBV5-5 and TRBJ2-7 provide the parts outside the CDR3, is DAGVTQSPTHLIKTRGQQVTLRCSPISGHKSVSWYQQVLGQGPQFIFQYYEKEERGRGNFPDRFSARQFPNYSSELNVNALLLGDSALYLCASSFGGNRNEQYFGPGTRLTVT.

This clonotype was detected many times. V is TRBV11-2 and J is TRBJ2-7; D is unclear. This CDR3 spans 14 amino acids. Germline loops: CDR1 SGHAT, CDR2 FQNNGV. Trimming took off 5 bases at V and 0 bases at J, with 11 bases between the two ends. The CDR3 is CASSQELLSYEQYF. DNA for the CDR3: TGTGCCAGCAGCCAAGAACTCCTCTCCTACGAGCAGTACTTC.

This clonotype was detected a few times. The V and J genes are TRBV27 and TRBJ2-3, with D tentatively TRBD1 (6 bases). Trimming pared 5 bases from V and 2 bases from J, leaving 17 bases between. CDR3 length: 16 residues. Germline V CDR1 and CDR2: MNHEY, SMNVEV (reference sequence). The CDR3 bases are TGTGCCAGCAGTCTCACCGGGACACACGACACAGATACGCAGTATTTT. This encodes CASSLTGTHDTDTQYF.

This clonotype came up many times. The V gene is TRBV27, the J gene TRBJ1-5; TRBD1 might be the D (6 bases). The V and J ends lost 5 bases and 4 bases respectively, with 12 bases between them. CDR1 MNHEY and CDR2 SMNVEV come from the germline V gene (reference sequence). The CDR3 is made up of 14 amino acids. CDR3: CASSEKDRNQPQHF. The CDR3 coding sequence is TGTGCCAGCAGTGAAAAGGACAGAAATCAGCCCCAGCATTTT.

The CDR3 is CASSYQGNRGADTQYF. The CDR3 nucleotides are TGTGCCAGCAGTTACCAAGGGAACAGGGGAGCAGATACGCAGTATTTT. The genes are TRBV6-2 or TRBV6-3 and TRBJ2-3, with TRBD1 identical over 7 bases. This CDR3 has 16 residues. After removal of 2 bases from V and 4 bases from J, the junction contained 9 bases not matched to a gene. Germline V gene sequence: CDR1 MNHEY, CDR2 SVGEGT.

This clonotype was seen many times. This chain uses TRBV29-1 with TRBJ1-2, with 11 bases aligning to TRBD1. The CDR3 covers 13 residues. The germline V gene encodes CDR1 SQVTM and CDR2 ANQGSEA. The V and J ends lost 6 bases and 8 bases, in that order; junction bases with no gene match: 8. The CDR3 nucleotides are TGCAGCGTCACTGGACAGGGGGCTACCGGCTACACCTTC. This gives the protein CSVTGQGATGYTF.

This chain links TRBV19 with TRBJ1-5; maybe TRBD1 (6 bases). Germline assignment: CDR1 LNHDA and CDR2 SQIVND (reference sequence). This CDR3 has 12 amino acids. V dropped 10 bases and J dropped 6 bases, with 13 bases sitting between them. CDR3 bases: TGTGCCACCAGGGACACGAGTCAGCCCCAGCATTTT. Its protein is CATRDTSQPQHF.

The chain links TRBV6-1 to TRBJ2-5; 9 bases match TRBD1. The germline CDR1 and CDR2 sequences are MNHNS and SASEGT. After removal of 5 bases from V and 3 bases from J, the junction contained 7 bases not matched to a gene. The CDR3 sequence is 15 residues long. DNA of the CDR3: TGTGCCAGCAGTACCGGGACAGGGAGGAAAGAGACCCAGTACTTC. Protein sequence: CASSTGTGRKETQYF.

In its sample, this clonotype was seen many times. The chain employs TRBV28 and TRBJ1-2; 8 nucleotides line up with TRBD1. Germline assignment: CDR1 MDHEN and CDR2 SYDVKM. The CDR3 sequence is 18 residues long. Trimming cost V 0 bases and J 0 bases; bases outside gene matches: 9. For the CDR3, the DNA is TGTGCCAGCAGTTTATGGGCCGGACAGGGTGAGACTAACTATGGCTACACCTTC. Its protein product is CASSLWAGQGETNYGYTF.

The chain's CDR3 is CASSFSLRGQETGELFF. CDR3 nucleotides: TGTGCCAGCAGTTTTTCTCTCCGGGGACAGGAAACCGGGGAGCTGTTTTTT. V and J are TRBV27 and TRBJ2-2; 8 bases line up with TRBD1. With 3 bases clipped from V and 5 bases from J, the junction kept 11 bases outside the gene matches. This CDR3 is 17 amino acids long. Germline V CDR1 and CDR2: MNHEY, SMNVEV (reference sequence).

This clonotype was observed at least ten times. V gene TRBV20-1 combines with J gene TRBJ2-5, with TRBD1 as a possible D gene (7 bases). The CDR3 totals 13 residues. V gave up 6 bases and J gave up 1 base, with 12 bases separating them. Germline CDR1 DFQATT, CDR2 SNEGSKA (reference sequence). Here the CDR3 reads CSARGALQETQYF. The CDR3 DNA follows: TGCAGTGCCAGGGGGGCTCTCCAAGAGACCCAGTACTTC.

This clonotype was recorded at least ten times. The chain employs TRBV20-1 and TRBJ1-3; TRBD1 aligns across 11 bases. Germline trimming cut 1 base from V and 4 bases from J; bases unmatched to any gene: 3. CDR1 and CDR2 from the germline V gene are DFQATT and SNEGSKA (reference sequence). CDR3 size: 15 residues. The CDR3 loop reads CSARGTGGMGNTIYF. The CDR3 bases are TGCAGTGCTAGAGGGACAGGGGGCATGGGAAACACCATATATTTT.

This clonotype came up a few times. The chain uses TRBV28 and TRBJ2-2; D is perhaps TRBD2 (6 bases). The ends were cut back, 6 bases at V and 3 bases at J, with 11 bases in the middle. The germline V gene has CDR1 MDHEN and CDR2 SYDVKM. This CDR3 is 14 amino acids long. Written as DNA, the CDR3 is TGTGCCAGCAGATCGGGACTCTACACCGGGGAGCTGTTTTTT. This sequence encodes CASRSGLYTGELFF.

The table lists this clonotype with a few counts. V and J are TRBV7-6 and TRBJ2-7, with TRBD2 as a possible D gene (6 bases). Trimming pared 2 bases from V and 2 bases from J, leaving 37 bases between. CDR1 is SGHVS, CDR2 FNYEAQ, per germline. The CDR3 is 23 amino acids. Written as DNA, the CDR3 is TGTGCCAGCAGCTTAAGACCTCCGGGGTCACAGGAACTTATACCCGGGGGTACCTACGAGCAGTACTTC. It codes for CASSLRPPGSQELIPGGTYEQYF.